A single T cell receptor beta chain is shown here with its context. This entry is derived from a study of cytomegalovirus exposure and HLA in healthy donors. Vbeta (60) and Jbeta (13) primers were used in the PCR. Assay used: immunoSEQ multiplex PCR; TCRdb lists only in-frame clones, some missing. The table includes about 190,000 clones, approximately 70% detected once. CDR1 MNHNS and CDR2 SASEGT come from the germline V gene. This CDR3 spans 13 amino acids. Trimming cost V 10 bases and J 7 bases, with 19 bases left between them. The sequenced material came from PBMCs. The source of this sequence is a woman in her twenties or thirties in good health and CMV-seropositive. The chain combines TRBV6-1 with TRBJ1-1; the D gene is possibly TRBD1 (5 bases). The CDR3 nucleotides read TGTGCCATCTACGTCTTTGGGGGGGGTGAAGCTTTCTTT. Residues: CAIYVFGGGEAFF.